This T cell receptor (beta chain) was recovered during a study of blood T cell repertoires in COVID-19. After removal of 5 bases from V and 4 bases from J, the junction contained 8 bases not matched to a gene. Germline values: CDR1 KGHDR, CDR2 SFDVKD. The CDR3 is 15 residues long. Measured with immunoSEQ multiplex PCR; TCRdb has only the in-frame clones, and not every one. The repertoire has around 700,000 clones, about nine tenths of them found once; the top ten carry about 0.24%. Source material: peripheral blood. The origin of this receptor is a woman younger than 35 with acute or convalescent COVID-19. The rearrangement uses TRBV24-1 and TRBJ2-5, with 8 bases matching TRBD2. CDR3 region: CATSAGGELAETQYF. CDR3 DNA: TGTGCCACCAGTGCGGGAGGGGAGCTAGCAGAGACCCAGTACTTC.